This paragraph covers one T cell receptor (beta chain) sequence. Its cognate antigen is unknown. The germline CDR1 and CDR2 sequences are SEHNR and FQNEAQ (reference sequence). This CDR3 has 13 amino acids. The data stem from a study of CXCR3-negative and CXCR3-positive naive CD8 T cells. Overall study findings and caveats: For memory CD8+ cells diversity was much lower, but both naive subsets had comparably high diversity.

UMI labels and 5' RACE were used to prepare the TRB cDNA libraries. TCRdb reworked the 5' RACE reads into one entry per CDR3 protein, no DNA. The table lists 70,000 to 100,000 distinct CDR3 sequences. This TCR was sampled from a human donor in good health. Some clones in this sample may be carry-over from other donors' samples. Sequenced material: naive CXCR3- CD8+ T cells from blood. Subset denoted: CD45RO-CCR7+CD27+CD95- naive CD8+ T cells lacking CXCR3 (TNR3-). This rearrangement joins TRBV7-9 to TRBJ1-2. The CDR3 loop is CASSLVAGNGYTF.